This T cell receptor (beta chain) was obtained from a study of T cell repertoires and Cas9 in healthy adults. This CDR3 comprises 13 residues. The germline CDR1 and CDR2 sequences are SQVTM and ANQGSEA. Trimming stripped 7 bases from V and 6 bases from J, with 16 bases between. TCRdb's table, derived via immunoSEQ multiplex PCR, lists solely in-frame clones and lacks some. Among around 23,000 clones listed, 85% to 95% were seen once. The V call is TRBV29-1, the J call TRBJ1-5, with D hard to call. The TCR comes from a human donor in good health. Sequenced: CD4+ effector T cells (CD127+, CD25-, CD137-, CD154-) from PBMCs; culture status not recorded. The CDR3 loop is CSAGGQAGQPQHF. The CDR3 DNA reads as TGCAGCGCCGGTGGGCAGGCCGGTCAGCCCCAGCATTTT.